The 32 T cell receptor beta chains below all came from one sample that was sequenced in a study of T cells after yellow fever vaccination. TCRdb redid the calling of the 5' RACE reads with MiXCR, one entry per CDR3 protein. The sample lists under 150,000 distinct CDR3 sequences, 7.7% occurring once. The sequencing used CD4+ T cells sorted from PBMCs, collected 5 days after the yellow fever booster vaccination. The source is a man aged 25 to 40 who received the YFV17D yellow fever vaccine.

This clonotype was detected many times. The rearrangement uses TRBV20-1 and TRBJ2-7; 8 nucleotides align to TRBD2. CDR1 DFQATT and CDR2 SNEGSKA come from the germline V gene (reference sequence). The CDR3 covers 13 residues. The junction had 6 bases not matched to a gene; V was cut back by 4 bases and J by 4 bases. Written as DNA, the CDR3 is TGCAGTGCTACCGAACTAGCGGCTTACGAGCAGTACTTC. It codes for CSATELAAYEQYF.

This clonotype was seen at least ten times. The CDR3 region has the DNA TGTGCCAGCAGTGGGACTACTCTCAGCTCCTACAATGAGCAGTTCTTC. As protein: CASSGTTLSSYNEQFF. This chain joins TRBV12-3 or TRBV12-4 and TRBJ2-1, with 7 nucleotides matching TRBD2. The CDR3 has 16 residues. With 5 bases clipped from V and 0 bases from J, the junction kept 7 bases outside the gene matches.

This clonotype was detected ten times or more. The chain carries TRBV14 and TRBJ1-1, with D hard to call. The V end was cut by 1 base, the J end by 4 bases, with 13 bases between. CDR3 size: 15 residues. Germline V gene sequence: CDR1 SGHDN, CDR2 FVKESK. The CDR3 loop reads CASSQGRGGSTEAFF. The DNA for the CDR3 is TGTGCCAGCAGCCAAGGTAGAGGAGGAAGCACTGAAGCTTTCTTT.

This clonotype was counted only a few times. The rearrangement joins TRBV5-1 to TRBJ2-1; possibly TRBD2 for D (6 bases). Deletions cut 4 bases from V and 0 bases from J, with 11 bases between. Germline V gene sequence: CDR1 SGHRS, CDR2 YFSETQ. The CDR3 is made up of 15 amino acids. This CDR3 is CASSPSGHSYNEQFF. The CDR3 DNA is TGCGCCAGCAGCCCCAGCGGGCACTCCTACAATGAGCAGTTCTTC.

This clonotype has a count of ten or more. This chain uses TRBV3-1 with TRBJ1-1; D is uncertain. The germline gives CDR1 LGHDT, CDR2 YNNKEL (reference sequence). CDR3 length: 14 amino acids. V lost 0 bases and J lost 1, with 6 bases in between. This CDR3 is CASSQEGPNTEAFF. The CDR3 coding sequence is TGTGCCAGCAGCCAAGAAGGGCCGAACACTGAAGCTTTCTTT.

This clonotype has a count of ten or more. The rearrangement links TRBV7-2 to TRBJ2-7; D remains ambiguous. CDR1 SGHTA and CDR2 FQGNSA come from the germline V gene. This CDR3 spans 13 amino acids. V lost 1 base and J 6 bases, leaving 10 bases between the germline ends. In DNA form, the CDR3 reads TGTGCCAGCAGCTTAGGAGCTTCGGGCGAGCAGTACTTC. It specifies CASSLGASGEQYF.

This clonotype was seen many times. The gene calls are TRBV20-1 and TRBJ1-2; D call uncertain. CDR3 length: 11 residues. CDR1 and CDR2 from the germline V gene are DFQATT and SNEGSKA (reference sequence). The V and J ends lost 1 base and 14 bases respectively, with 14 bases between them. CDR3 nucleotide sequence: TGCAGTGCTAGAGCCGGCAGCCGAGTAACCTTC. Its protein product is CSARAGSRVTF.

The chain carries TRBV4-3 and TRBJ2-7; 10 bases match TRBD2. CDR3 length: 17 residues. In germline, CDR1 is LGHNA, CDR2 YSLEER. With 3 bases clipped from V and 2 bases from J, the junction kept 10 bases outside the gene matches. CDR3 sequence: CASSQGLATHTPYEQYF. In DNA form, the CDR3 reads TGCGCCAGCAGCCAGGGACTAGCGACCCACACCCCCTACGAGCAGTACTTC.

In its sample, this clonotype was seen many times. The V and J genes are TRBV20-1 and TRBJ2-3; D call uncertain. The V gene lost 2 bases and the J gene lost 4 bases, with 4 bases spanning the gap. The V gene's germline CDR1 is DFQATT and CDR2 SNEGSKA (reference sequence). This CDR3 is 11 amino acids long. CDR3 loop: CSARLPDTQYF. DNA of the CDR3: TGCAGTGCTAGACTACCAGATACGCAGTATTTT.

About this clonotype itself: It may be a read error: a sequence one base away is much more abundant. The chain links TRBV12-3 or TRBV12-4 to TRBJ2-5; 12 bases are a match to TRBD2. CDR3 length: 16 residues. CDR3 sequence (DNA): TGTGGCAGCAGTACCAGACTAGCGGGGGATCAAGAGACCCAGTACTTC. This codes for CGSSTRLAGDQETQYF.

This clonotype was seen ten or more times. The V and J genes are TRBV5-1 and TRBJ2-5; 11 bases are a match to TRBD2. Looked up from germline, CDR1 is SGHRS and CDR2 is YFSETQ. V lost 5 bases to trimming and J lost 2 bases; unmatched junction nucleotides: 5. This CDR3 region has 15 residues. The CDR3 nucleotides are TGCGCCAGCAGACAGGGGACTAGCGGACAAGAGACCCAGTACTTC. As protein: CASRQGTSGQETQYF.

This clonotype was seen ten or more times. J is TRBJ2-7 and V is TRBV15, with TRBD1 matching over 7 bases. The V segment lost 3 bases and the J segment 5 bases; nucleotides outside the gene matches: 7. The germline gives CDR1 LNHNV, CDR2 YYDKDF (reference sequence). The CDR3 is 14 residues long. The CDR3 here is CATSSDRVQNEQYF. The CDR3 DNA follows: TGTGCCACCAGCAGCGACAGGGTCCAGAACGAGCAGTACTTC. The full variable domain, in which reference TRBV15 and TRBJ2-7 provide the parts outside the CDR3, is DAMVIQNPRYQVTQFGKPVTLSCSQTLNHNVMYWYQQKSSQAPKLLFHYYDKDFNNEADTPDNFQSRRPNTSFCFLDIRSPGLGDTAMYLCATSSDRVQNEQYFGPGTRLTVT.

This clonotype was recorded many times. The rearrangement joins TRBV6-5 to TRBJ2-5; D remains ambiguous. Germline CDR1 MNHEY, CDR2 SVGAGI. V was clipped by 2 bases and J by 3 bases, with 7 bases between them. This CDR3 has 13 amino acids. CDR3 amino acids: CASSYRNEETQYF. CDR3 DNA sequence: TGTGCCAGCAGTTACCGTAATGAAGAGACCCAGTACTTC.

In this sample, this clonotype turned up many times. This chain connects TRBV5-6 to TRBJ2-3; D is unclear. The CDR3 is made up of 13 amino acids. V lost 4 bases to trimming and J lost 0 bases, with 6 bases between them. Looked up from germline, CDR1 is SGHDT and CDR2 is YYEEEE. CDR3 loop: CASSARSTDTQYF. The DNA for the CDR3 is TGTGCCAGCAGCGCCAGGAGCACAGATACGCAGTATTTT.

This clonotype was observed at least ten times. This sequence joins TRBV7-2 and TRBJ2-7, with 9 bases identical to TRBD1. Germline V gene lookup returns CDR1 SGHTA and CDR2 FQGNSA. The V and J ends lost 5 bases and 4 bases, in that order; junction bases with no gene match: 9. The CDR3 runs 15 residues. CDR3 in DNA: TGTGCCAGCAGCCGGGGACAGGGAACAATTTACGAGCAGTACTTC. It yields the protein CASSRGQGTIYEQYF.

This clonotype came up many times. This chain joins TRBV7-2 and TRBJ2-7, with 11 bases identical to TRBD2. The V segment lost 2 bases and the J segment 1 base; nucleotides outside the gene matches: 7. The CDR3 is 17 residues long. Germline V lookup: CDR1 SGHTA, CDR2 FQGNSA. The CDR3 DNA reads as TGTGCCAGCAGCTTAACTAGCGGGAGTCGAATTTCCTACGAGCAGTACTTC. Residues: CASSLTSGSRISYEQYF.

This clonotype was recorded at least ten times. The chain links TRBV7-2 to TRBJ2-1; 7 positions agree with TRBD2. This CDR3 has 15 amino acids. The ends lost 3 bases at V and 3 bases at J; junction bases unmatched: 5. Germline V gene sequence: CDR1 SGHTA, CDR2 FQGNSA. For the CDR3, the DNA is TGTGCCAGCAGCTTGGCGGGAGCCGACTACAATGAGCAGTTCTTC. Its protein product is CASSLAGADYNEQFF.

In its sample, this clonotype was seen many times. This chain links TRBV5-1 with TRBJ2-7; D call uncertain. Germline V gene lookup returns CDR1 SGHRS and CDR2 YFSETQ. The CDR3 contains 14 residues. V lost 2 bases to trimming and J lost 6 bases, with 15 bases between them. The CDR3 protein is CASSFEMSWGEQYF. The CDR3 coding sequence is TGCGCCAGCAGCTTCGAGATGAGCTGGGGCGAGCAGTACTTC.

This clonotype was detected ten times or more. The chain carries TRBV5-8 and TRBJ2-1, with D perhaps given as TRBD1 or TRBD2 (5 bases each). CDR1 and CDR2 (germline): SGHTS, YDEGEE. This CDR3 contains 15 residues. V lost 2 bases and J 2 bases, leaving 11 bases between the germline ends. The CDR3 DNA sequence: TGTGCCAGCAGCTTAACCGGGACCCCCTACAATGAGCAGTTCTTC. Residues: CASSLTGTPYNEQFF.

As regards this clonotype: It may be a read error: a sequence one base away is much more abundant. The chain is built from TRBV5-1 and TRBJ2-1; D ambiguous. This CDR3 comprises 15 residues. Germline V CDR1 and CDR2: SGHRS, YFSETQ. The CDR3 protein is CTSSLQASWDNEQFF. CDR3 sequence (DNA): TGCACCAGCAGCTTGCAAGCGTCTTGGGACAATGAGCAGTTCTTC.

This clonotype was detected only a few times. The chain links TRBV27 to TRBJ2-2; tentative D call: TRBD1 (6 bases). CDR1 and CDR2 (germline): MNHEY, SMNVEV (reference sequence). The CDR3 consists of 15 residues. The V end was cut by 4 bases, the J end by 1 base, with 10 bases between. As DNA, the CDR3 is TGTGCCAGCAGTTGGGGGACACAGAACACCGGGGAGCTGTTTTTT. Amino acids: CASSWGTQNTGELFF.

The chain has TRBV5-5 and TRBJ2-1; D is unclear. Germline V CDR1 and CDR2: SGHKS, YYEKEE (reference sequence). The CDR3 is made up of 14 amino acids. Trimming cost V 1 base and J 9 bases, with 14 bases left between them. CDR3 DNA: TGTGCCAGCAGCTTGATTGGGGTGGATATTGAGCAGTTCTTC. Translation: CASSLIGVDIEQFF.

This sequence joins TRBV18 and TRBJ1-2, with D perhaps TRBD1 (5 bases). Trimming took 6 bases from V and 3 from J, leaving 11 bases between them. The CDR3 is made up of 13 amino acids. Germline CDR1 is KGHSH and CDR2 is LQKENI. The CDR3 here is CASSTGTDYGYTF. As DNA, the CDR3 is TGTGCCAGCTCCACGGGGACGGACTATGGCTACACCTTC.

The rearrangement uses TRBV6-2 or TRBV6-3 and TRBJ2-7; 15 bases fit TRBD2. V trimming: 7 bases; J trimming: 6 bases; junction bases outside the gene matches: 10. CDR1 MNHEY and CDR2 SVGEGT come from the germline V gene. CDR3 size: 16 residues. The CDR3: CASNPTRTSGRGEQYF. For the CDR3, the DNA is TGTGCCAGCAACCCAACTAGGACTAGCGGGAGGGGCGAGCAGTACTTC.

This clonotype came up many times. The rearrangement uses TRBV10-3 and TRBJ1-2, with TRBD1 matching 7 bases. CDR3 length equals 14 residues. Per germline, CDR1 ENHRY and CDR2 SYGVKD. The junction had 13 bases not matched to a gene; V was cut back by 6 bases and J by 9 bases. The CDR3 loop is CAISGTWGDSSYTF. The CDR3 DNA reads as TGTGCCATCAGCGGGACCTGGGGGGACAGCAGCTACACCTTC.

The rearrangement uses TRBV7-2 and TRBJ2-5, with TRBD2 matching 7 bases. In germline, CDR1 is SGHTA, CDR2 FQGNSA. Trimming took 5 bases from V and 5 from J; bases not matched to a gene: 14. This CDR3 is built from 16 residues. Here the CDR3 reads CASSRGAGVPQETQYF. In DNA, the CDR3 is TGTGCCAGCAGCCGCGGGGCGGGAGTTCCCCAGGAGACCCAGTACTTC.

This clonotype has ten or more counts. The rearrangement links TRBV9 to TRBJ2-1; D gene unclear. The CDR3 consists of 15 residues. The germline CDR1 and CDR2 sequences are SGDLS and YYNGEE. V was shortened by 4 bases and J by 1 base, with 12 bases between the two germline ends. The CDR3 region is CASSPSAGSYNEQFF. The CDR3 nucleotides are TGTGCCAGCAGCCCCAGTGCCGGGTCCTACAATGAGCAGTTCTTC.

Regarding this clonotype: Possible read error: a much larger clone is one base away. Here the CDR3 omits its conserved ending phenylalanine or tryptophan, so a read error is the likely source. CDR3: CSAQTSIEQFL. CDR3 nucleotide sequence: TGCAGTGCGCAGACTAGTATTGAGCAGTTCCTC. This chain uses TRBV20-1 with TRBJ2-1; D possibly corresponds to TRBD2 (6 bases). From germline, CDR1 is DFQATT and CDR2 SNEGSKA (reference sequence). This CDR3 has 11 amino acids. Trimming cost V 6 bases and J 9 bases, with 12 bases left between them.

The sample holds many counts of this clonotype. This chain links TRBV15 with TRBJ2-7; a weak D match, TRBD2 (6 bases). Trimming cost V 0 bases and J 7 bases, with 19 bases left between them. Germline CDR1 LNHNV, CDR2 YYDKDF (reference sequence). The CDR3 length is 16 residues. In DNA, the CDR3 is TGTGCCACCAGCAGAGACAGACTAGGATGGGGTGGAGAGCAGTACTTC. Encoded protein: CATSRDRLGWGGEQYF.

This clonotype was seen many times. The gene calls are TRBV7-2 and TRBJ2-1; the D is unclear. Germline V gene data show CDR1 as SGHTA and CDR2 as FQGNSA. The ends were cut back, 5 bases at V and 4 bases at J, with 9 bases in the middle. The CDR3 has 13 amino acids. CDR3 in DNA: TGTGCCAGCAGCCGACCGACTTACAATGAGCAGTTCTTC. It yields the protein CASSRPTYNEQFF.

Note on this clonotype: Being one base from a much bigger clone, this may be a read error. This chain connects TRBV21-1 to TRBJ2-7. TRBV21-1 is reported as a pseudogene. There are 13 residues in the CDR3. CDR3 sequence: CARSNGQPYEQYF. The CDR3 DNA reads TGTGCCAGGAGCAACGGACAGCCCTACGAGCAGTACTTC.

The CDR3 here is CASSVHINRAGANVLTF. The CDR3 region has the DNA TGTGCCAGCAGCGTACACATCAACAGGGCTGGGGCCAACGTCCTGACTTTC. The J gene is TRBJ2-6, the V gene TRBV7-2, with D possibly being TRBD1 (6 bases). Per germline, CDR1 SGHTA and CDR2 FQGNSA. This CDR3 comprises 17 residues. V was pared by 5 bases and J by 2 bases, with 16 bases between.